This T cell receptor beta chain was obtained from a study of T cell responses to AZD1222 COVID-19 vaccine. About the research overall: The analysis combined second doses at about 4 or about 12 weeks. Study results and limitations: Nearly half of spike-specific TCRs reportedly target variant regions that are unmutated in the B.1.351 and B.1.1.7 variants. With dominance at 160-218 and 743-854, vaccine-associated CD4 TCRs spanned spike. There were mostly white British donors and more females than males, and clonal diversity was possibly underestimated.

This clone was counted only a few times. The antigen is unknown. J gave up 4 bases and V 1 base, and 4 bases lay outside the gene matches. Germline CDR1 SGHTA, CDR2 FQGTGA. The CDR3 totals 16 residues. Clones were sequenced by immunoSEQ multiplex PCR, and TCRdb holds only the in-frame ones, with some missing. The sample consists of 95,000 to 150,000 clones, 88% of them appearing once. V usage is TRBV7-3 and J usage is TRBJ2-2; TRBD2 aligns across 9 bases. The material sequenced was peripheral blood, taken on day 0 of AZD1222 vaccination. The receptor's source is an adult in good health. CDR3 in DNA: TGTGCCAGCAGCTTAATGGCGGGAGGGGTCACCGGGGAGCTGTTTTTT. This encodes CASSLMAGGVTGELFF.